This T cell receptor beta chain was retrieved from a study of T cells in Graves' hyperthyroidism and ophthalmopathy. The TCR beta CDR3 regions underwent amplification using RNA transcripts as the source. HTBI primers were the set used in a first-round RT-PCR of the TCR CDR3. TCRdb ran MiXCR on the multiplex PCR reads and lists one entry per CDR3 protein. The sample holds 300,000 to 400,000 distinct CDR3 sequences, about 20% seen once. Findings and caveats of the study: Among clonotypes expanded in thyroid above 0.001, most were also found in blood.

The CDR3 totals 13 residues. J lost 5 bases, V lost 4 bases, and 5 bases had no gene match. Germline loops: CDR1 SQVTM, CDR2 ANQGSEA. In the case of this clonotype: Its antigen is not identified.

Patients aged 18 to 65 with hyperthyroidism were newly diagnosed, with duration under 2 months. Uncontrolled infection, other autoimmune disease, pregnancy and lactation each barred patients from inclusion. Every diagnosis used clinical symptoms, serum thyroxine and TRAb, thyroid ultrasound and orbital computed tomography. The gene calls are TRBV29-1 and TRBJ2-7; 10 bases fit TRBD2. The sequence was obtained from a woman aged 50 to 65 with Graves' hyperthyroidism. Sequencing input: blood. This CDR3 is CSVGLAGVNEQYF. Written as DNA, the CDR3 is TGCAGCGTTGGTCTAGCGGGAGTGAACGAGCAGTACTTC.